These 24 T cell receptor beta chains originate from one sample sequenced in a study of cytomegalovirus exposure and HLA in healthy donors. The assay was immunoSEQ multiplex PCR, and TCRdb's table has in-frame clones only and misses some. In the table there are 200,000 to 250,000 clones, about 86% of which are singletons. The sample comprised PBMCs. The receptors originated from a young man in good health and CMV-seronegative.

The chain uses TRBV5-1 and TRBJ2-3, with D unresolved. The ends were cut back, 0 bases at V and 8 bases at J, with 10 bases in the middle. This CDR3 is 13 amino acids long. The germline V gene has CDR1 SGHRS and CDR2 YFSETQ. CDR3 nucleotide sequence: TGCGCCAGCAGCTTGGCCTATGTCGCTACGCAGTATTTT. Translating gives CASSLAYVATQYF.

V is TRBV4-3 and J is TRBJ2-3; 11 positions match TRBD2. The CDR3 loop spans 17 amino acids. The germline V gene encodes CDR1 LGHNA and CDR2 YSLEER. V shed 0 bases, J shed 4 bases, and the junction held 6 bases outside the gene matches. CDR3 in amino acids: CASSQENSGGESDTQYF. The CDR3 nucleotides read TGCGCCAGCAGCCAAGAAAATAGCGGGGGGGAGTCAGATACGCAGTATTTT.

In nucleotides, the CDR3 is TGTGCCAGCAGCCTAGGACACCCCGGCGAGCAGTACTTC. This translates into CASSLGHPGEQYF. The chain employs TRBV11-3 and TRBJ2-7; possibly TRBD1 for D (5 bases). Trimming removed 5 bases at V and 6 bases at J, with 14 bases between. This CDR3 is 13 amino acids long. Looked up from germline, CDR1 is SGHNT and CDR2 is YENEEA.

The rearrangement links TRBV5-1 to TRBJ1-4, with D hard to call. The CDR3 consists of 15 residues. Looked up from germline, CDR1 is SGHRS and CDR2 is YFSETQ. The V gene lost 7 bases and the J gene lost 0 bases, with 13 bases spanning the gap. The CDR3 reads CASYRGEATNEKLFF. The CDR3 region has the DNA TGCGCCAGCTACCGCGGGGAGGCAACTAATGAAAAACTGTTTTTT.

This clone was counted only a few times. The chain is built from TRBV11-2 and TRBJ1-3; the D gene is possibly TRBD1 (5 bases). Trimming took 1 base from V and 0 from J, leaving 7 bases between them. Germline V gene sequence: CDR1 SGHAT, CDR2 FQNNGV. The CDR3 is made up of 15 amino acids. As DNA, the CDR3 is TGTGCCAGCAGCTTAGCAGGGTCCTCTGGAAACACCATATATTTT. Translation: CASSLAGSSGNTIYF.

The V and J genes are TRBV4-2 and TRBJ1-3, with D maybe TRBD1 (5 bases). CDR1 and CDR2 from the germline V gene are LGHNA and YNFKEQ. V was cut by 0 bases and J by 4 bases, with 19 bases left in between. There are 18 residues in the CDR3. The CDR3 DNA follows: TGTGCCAGCAGCCAAGAATTCCCTGGGGAGGGGAACGGAAACACCATATATTTT. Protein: CASSQEFPGEGNGNTIYF.

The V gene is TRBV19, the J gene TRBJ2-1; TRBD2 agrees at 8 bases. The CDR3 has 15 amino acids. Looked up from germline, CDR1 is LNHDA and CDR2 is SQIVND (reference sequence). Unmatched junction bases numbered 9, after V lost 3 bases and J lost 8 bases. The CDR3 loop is CASSIGREVFDEQFF. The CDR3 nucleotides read TGTGCCAGTAGTATTGGGCGGGAGGTTTTCGATGAGCAGTTCTTC.

The CDR3 protein is CASSGTGARMEDYGYTF. The CDR3 DNA reads as TGCGCCAGCAGCGGAACAGGGGCAAGGATGGAAGACTATGGCTACACCTTC. The J gene is TRBJ1-2, the V gene TRBV5-1; 7 bases are a match to TRBD1. The V gene's germline CDR1 is SGHRS and CDR2 YFSETQ. The CDR3 has 17 residues. V lost 4 bases, J lost 3 bases, and 15 bases stayed unmatched.

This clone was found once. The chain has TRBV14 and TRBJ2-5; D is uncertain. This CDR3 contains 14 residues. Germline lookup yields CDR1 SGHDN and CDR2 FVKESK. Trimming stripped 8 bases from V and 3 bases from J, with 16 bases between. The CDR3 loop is CASSSAGWEETQYF. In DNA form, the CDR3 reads TGTGCCAGCTCCTCCGCCGGGTGGGAAGAGACCCAGTACTTC.

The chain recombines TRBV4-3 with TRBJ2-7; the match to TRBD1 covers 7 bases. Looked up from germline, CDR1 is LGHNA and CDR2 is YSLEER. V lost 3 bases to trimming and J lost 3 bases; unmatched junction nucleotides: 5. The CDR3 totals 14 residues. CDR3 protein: CASSQTWDSYEQYF. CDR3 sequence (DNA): TGCGCCAGCAGCCAGACGTGGGACAGCTACGAGCAGTACTTC.

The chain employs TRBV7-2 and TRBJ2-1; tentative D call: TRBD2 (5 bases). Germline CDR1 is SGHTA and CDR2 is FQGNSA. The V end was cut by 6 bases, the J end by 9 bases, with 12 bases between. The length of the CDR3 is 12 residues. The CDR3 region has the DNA TGTGCCAGCAGTCCGACCGGAGGTGAGCAGTTCTTC. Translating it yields CASSPTGGEQFF.

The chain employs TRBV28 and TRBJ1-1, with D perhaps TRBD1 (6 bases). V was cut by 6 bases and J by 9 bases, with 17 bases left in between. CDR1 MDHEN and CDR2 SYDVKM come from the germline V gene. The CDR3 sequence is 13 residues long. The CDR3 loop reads CASRGAPIKKAFF. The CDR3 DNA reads TGTGCCAGCAGGGGGGCGCCAATAAAAAAAGCTTTCTTT.

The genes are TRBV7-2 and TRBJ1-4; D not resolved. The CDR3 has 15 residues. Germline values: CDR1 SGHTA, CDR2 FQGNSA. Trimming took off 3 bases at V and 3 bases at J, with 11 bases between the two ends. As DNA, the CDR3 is TGTGCCAGCAGCTTTGGTGGGCTGGCTAATGAAAAACTGTTTTTT. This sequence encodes CASSFGGLANEKLFF. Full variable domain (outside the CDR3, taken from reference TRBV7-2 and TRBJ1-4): GAGVSQSPSNKVTEKGKDVELRCDPISGHTALYWYRQSLGQGLEFLIYFQGNSAPDKSGLPSDRFSAERTGGSVSTLTIQRTQQEDSAVYLCASSFGGLANEKLFFGSGTQLSVL.

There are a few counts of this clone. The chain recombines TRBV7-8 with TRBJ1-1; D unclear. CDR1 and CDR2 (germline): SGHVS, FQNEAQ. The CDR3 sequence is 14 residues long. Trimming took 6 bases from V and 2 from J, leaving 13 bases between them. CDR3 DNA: TGTGCCAGCAGACTTGGAGAGGGAAACACTGAAGCTTTCTTT. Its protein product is CASRLGEGNTEAFF.

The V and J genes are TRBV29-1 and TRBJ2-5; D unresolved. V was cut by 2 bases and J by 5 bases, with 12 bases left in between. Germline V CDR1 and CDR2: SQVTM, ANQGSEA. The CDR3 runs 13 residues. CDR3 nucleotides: TGCAGCGTTGAAAAGGCTGTCGGGGAGACCCAGTACTTC. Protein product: CSVEKAVGETQYF.

The CDR3 region is CASSQLISYNEQFF. The CDR3 DNA follows: TGCGCCAGCAGCCAACTAATCTCCTACAATGAGCAGTTCTTC. This chain links TRBV4-1 with TRBJ2-1, with D unclear. Germline loops: CDR1 MGHRA, CDR2 YSYEKL. This CDR3 comprises 14 residues. With 2 bases removed from V and 0 bases from J, the gap between germline ends came to 5 bases.

The CDR3 bases are TGTGCCACCAGCAGAGATGCCGGGACTAGCGGCGGTACGCAGTATTTT. Its translation: CATSRDAGTSGGTQYF. The chain combines TRBV15 with TRBJ2-3; 11 positions match TRBD2. The CDR3 consists of 16 residues. Germline CDR1 LNHNV, CDR2 YYDKDF (reference sequence). Unmatched junction bases numbered 7, after V lost 0 bases and J lost 8 bases.

This chain's CDR3 is CASSFTGTLVSYEQYF. CDR3 nucleotide sequence: TGTGCCAGCAGCTTTACCGGGACACTCGTCTCCTACGAGCAGTACTTC. V usage is TRBV7-2 and J usage is TRBJ2-7, with D perhaps matching TRBD1 (6 bases). Germline V gene lookup returns CDR1 SGHTA and CDR2 FQGNSA. The germline V and J ends were trimmed by 3 bases and 0 bases, with 15 bases remaining between them. This CDR3 has 16 amino acids.

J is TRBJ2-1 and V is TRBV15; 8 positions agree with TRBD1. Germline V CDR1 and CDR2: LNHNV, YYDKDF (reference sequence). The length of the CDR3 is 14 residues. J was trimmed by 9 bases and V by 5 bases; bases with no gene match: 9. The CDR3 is CATSPLDRAREQFF. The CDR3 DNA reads TGTGCCACCAGCCCGTTGGACAGGGCCCGTGAGCAGTTCTTC.

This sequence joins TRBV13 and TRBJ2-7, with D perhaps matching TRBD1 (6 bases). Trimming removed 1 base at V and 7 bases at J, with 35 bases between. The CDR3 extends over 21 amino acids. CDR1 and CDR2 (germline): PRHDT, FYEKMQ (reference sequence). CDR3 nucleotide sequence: TGTGCCAGCAGCTTAGCGCGCCCCCAATCGAAGACAGGCTACTCTACGGGGGAGCAGTACTTC. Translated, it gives CASSLARPQSKTGYSTGEQYF.

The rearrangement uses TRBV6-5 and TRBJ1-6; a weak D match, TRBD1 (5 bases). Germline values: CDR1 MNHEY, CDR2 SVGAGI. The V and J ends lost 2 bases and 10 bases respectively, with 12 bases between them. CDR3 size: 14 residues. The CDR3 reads CASSYGGGRSPLHF. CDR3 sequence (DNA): TGTGCCAGCAGTTACGGCGGGGGACGATCACCCCTCCACTTT.

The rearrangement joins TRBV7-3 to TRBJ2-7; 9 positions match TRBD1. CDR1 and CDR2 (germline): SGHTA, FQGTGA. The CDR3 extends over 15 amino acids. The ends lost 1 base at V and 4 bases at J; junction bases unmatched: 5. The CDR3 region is CASSLSTGQGYEQYF. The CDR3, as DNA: TGTGCCAGCAGCTTAAGTACGGGACAGGGTTACGAGCAGTACTTC.

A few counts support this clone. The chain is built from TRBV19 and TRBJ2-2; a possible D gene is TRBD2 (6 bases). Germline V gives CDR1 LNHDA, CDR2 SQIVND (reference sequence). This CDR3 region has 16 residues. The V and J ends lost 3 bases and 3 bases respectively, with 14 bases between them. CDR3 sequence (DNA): TGTGCCAGTAGTATCAATCGGCTAGCGTACACCGGGGAGCTGTTTTTT. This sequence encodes CASSINRLAYTGELFF.

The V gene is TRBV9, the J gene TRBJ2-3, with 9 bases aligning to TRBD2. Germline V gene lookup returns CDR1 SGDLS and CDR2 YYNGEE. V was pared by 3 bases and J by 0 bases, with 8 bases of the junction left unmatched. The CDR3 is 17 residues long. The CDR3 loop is CASSEASGVTSTDTQYF. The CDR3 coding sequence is TGTGCCAGCAGCGAGGCTAGCGGGGTCACTAGCACAGATACGCAGTATTTT. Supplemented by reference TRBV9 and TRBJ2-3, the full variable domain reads DSGVTQTPKHLITATGQRVTLRCSPRSGDLSVYWYQQSLDQGLQFLIQYYNGEERAKGNILERFSAQQFPDLHSELNLSSLELGDSALYFCASSEASGVTSTDTQYFGPGTRLTVL.